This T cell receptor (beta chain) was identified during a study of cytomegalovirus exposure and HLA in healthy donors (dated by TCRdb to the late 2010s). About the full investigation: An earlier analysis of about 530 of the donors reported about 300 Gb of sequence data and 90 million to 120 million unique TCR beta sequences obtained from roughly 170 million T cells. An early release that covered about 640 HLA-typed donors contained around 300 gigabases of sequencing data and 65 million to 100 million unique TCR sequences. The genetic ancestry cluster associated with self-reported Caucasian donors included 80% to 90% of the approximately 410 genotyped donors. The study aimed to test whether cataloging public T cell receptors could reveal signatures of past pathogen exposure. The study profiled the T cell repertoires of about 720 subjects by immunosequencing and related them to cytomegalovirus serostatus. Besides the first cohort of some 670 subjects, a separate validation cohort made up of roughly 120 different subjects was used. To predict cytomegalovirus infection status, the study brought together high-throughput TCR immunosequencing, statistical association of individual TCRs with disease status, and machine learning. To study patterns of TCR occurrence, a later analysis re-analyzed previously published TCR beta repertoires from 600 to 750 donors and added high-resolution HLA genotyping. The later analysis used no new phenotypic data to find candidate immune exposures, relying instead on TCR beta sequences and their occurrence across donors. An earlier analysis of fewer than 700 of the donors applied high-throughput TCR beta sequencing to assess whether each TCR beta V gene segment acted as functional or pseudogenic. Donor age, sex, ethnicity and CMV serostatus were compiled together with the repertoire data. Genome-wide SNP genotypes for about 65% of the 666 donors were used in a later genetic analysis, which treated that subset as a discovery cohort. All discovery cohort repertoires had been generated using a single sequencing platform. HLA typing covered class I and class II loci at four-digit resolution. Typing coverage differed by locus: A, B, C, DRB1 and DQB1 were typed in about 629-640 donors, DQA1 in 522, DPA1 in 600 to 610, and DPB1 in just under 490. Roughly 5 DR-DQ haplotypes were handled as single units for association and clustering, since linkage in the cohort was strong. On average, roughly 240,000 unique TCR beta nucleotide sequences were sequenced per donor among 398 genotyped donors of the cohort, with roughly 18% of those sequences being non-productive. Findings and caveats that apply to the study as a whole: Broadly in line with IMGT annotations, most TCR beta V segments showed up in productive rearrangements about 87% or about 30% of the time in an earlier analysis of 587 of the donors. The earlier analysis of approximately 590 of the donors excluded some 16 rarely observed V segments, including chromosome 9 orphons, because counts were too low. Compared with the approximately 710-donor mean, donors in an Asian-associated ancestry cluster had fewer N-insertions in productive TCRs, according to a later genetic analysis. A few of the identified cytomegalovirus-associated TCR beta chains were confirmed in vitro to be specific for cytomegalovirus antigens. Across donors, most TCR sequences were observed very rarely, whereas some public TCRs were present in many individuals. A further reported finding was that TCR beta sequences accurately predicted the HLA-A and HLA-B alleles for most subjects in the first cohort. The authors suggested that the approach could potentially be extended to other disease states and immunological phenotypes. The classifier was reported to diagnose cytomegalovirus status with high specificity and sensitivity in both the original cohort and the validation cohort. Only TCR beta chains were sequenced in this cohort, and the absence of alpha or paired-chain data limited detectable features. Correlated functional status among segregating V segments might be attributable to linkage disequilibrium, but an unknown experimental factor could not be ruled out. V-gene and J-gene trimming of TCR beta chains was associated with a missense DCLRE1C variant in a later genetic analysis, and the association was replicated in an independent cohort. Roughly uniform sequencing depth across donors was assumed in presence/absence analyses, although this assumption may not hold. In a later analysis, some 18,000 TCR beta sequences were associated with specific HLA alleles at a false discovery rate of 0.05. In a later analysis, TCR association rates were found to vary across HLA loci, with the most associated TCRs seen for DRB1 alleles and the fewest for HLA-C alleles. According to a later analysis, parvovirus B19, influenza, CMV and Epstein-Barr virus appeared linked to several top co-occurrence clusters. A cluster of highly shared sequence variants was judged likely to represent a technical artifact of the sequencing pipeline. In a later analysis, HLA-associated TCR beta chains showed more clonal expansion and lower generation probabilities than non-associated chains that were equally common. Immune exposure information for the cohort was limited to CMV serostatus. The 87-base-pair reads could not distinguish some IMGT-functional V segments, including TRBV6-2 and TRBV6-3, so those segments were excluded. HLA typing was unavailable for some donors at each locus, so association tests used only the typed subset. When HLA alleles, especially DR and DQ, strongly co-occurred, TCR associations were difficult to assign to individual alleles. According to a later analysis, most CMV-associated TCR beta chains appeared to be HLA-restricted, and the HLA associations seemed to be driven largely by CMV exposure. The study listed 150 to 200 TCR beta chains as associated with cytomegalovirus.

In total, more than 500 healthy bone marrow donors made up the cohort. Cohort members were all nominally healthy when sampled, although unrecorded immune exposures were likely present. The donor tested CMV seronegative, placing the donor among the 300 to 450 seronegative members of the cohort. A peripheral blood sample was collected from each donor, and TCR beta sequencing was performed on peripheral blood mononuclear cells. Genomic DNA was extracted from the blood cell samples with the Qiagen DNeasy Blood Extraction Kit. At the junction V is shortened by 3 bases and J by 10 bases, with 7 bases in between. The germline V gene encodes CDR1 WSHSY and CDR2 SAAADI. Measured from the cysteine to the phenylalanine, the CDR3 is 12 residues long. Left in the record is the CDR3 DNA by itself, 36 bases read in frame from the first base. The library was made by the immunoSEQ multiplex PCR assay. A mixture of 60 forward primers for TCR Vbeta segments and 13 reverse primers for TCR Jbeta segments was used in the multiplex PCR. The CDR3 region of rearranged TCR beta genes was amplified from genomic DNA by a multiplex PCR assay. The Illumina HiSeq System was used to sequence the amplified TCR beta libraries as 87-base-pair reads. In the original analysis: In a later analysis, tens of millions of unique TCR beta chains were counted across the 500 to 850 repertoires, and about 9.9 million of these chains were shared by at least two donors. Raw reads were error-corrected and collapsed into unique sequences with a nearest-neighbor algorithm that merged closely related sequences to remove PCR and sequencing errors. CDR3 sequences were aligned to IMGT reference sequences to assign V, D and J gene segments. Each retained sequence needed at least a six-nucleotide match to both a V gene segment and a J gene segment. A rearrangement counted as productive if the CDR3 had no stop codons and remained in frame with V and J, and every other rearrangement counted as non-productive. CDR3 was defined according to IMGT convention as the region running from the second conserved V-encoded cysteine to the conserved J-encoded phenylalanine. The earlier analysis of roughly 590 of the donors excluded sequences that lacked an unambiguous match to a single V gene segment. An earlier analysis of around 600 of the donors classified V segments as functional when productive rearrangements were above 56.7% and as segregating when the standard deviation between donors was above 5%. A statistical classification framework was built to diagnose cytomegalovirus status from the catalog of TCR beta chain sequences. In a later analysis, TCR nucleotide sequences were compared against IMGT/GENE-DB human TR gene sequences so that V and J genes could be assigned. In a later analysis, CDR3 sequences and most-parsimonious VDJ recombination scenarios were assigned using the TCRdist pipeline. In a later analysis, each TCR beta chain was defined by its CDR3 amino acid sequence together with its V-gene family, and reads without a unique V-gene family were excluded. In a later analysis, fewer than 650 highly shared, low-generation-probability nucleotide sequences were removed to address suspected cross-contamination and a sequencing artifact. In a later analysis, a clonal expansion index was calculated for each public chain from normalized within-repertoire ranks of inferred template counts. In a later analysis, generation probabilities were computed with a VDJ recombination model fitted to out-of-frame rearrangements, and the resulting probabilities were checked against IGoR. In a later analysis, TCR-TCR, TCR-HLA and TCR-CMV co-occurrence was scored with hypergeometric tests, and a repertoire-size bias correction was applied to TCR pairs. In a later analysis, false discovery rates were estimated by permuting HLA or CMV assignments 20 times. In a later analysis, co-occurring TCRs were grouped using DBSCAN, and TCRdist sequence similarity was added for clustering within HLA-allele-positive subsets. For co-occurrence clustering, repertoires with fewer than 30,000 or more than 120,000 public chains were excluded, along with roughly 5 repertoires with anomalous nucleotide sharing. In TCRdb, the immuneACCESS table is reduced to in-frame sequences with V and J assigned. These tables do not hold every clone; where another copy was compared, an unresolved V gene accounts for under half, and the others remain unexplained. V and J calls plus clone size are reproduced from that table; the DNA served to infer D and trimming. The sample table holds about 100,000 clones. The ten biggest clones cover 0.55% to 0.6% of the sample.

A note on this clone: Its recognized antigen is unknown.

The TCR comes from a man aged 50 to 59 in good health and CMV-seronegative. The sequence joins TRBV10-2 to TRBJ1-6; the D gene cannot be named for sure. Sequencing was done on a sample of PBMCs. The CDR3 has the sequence CASSDVASPLHF. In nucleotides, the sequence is TGCGCCAGCAGTGATGTGGCCTCACCCCTCCACTTT.